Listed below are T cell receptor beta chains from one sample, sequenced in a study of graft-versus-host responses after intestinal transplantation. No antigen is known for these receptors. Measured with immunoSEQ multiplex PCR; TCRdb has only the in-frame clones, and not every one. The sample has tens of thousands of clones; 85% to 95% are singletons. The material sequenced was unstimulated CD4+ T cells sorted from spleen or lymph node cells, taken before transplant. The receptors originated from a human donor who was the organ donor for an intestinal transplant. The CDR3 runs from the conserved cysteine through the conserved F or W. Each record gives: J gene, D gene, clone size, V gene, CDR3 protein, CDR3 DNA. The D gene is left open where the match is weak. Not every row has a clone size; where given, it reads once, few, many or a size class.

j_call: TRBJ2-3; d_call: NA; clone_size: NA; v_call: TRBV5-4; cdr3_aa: CASSLKSVSTDTQYF; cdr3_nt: TGTGCCAGCAGCTTAAAATCGGTTAGCACAGATACGCAGTATTTT
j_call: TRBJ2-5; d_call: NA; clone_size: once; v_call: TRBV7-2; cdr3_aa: CASSLVQGQGSQYF; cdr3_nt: TGTGCCAGCAGCTTAGTCCAGGGCCAAGGGTCCCAGTACTTC
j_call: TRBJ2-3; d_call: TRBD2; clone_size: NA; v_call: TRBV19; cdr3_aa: CASRDSGGTDTQYF; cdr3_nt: TGTGCCAGTAGAGATAGCGGGGGCACAGATACGCAGTATTTT
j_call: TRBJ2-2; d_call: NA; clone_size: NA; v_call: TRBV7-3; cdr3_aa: CASSLGGPYTGELFF; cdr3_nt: TGTGCCAGCAGCTTAGGGGGGCCATACACCGGGGAGCTGTTTTTT
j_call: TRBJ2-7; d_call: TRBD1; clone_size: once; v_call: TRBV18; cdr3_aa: CASSLGQQTYEQYF; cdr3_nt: TGTGCCAGCTCGTTGGGACAGCAGACCTACGAGCAGTACTTC
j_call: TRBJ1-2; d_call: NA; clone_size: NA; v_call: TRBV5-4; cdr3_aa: CASSPGGNRAYGYTF; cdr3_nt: TGTGCCAGCAGCCCCGGCGGCAACAGGGCCTATGGCTACACCTTC
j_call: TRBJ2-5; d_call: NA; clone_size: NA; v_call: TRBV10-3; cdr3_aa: CAISESIFQETQYF; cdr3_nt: TGTGCCATCAGTGAGTCAATCTTCCAAGAGACCCAGTACTTC
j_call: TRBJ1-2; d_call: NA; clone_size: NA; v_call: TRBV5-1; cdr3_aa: CASSLYPGQNYGYTF; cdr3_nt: TGCGCCAGCAGCTTATACCCGGGACAAAACTATGGCTACACCTTC
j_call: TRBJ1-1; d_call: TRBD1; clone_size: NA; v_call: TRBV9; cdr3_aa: CASSPHARDREPVF; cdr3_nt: TGTGCCAGCAGCCCCCATGCCAGGGACAGGGAGCCCGTATTT
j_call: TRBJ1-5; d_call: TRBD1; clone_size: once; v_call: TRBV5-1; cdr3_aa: CASDRDSGNQPQHF; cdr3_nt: TGCGCCAGCGACCGGGACAGCGGCAATCAGCCCCAGCATTTT
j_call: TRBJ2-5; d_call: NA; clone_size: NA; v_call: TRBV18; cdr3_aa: CASSPGETQYF; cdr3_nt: TGTGCCAGCTCACCAGGAGAGACCCAGTACTTC
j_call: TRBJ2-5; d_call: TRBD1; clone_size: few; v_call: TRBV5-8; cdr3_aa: CASSRLGQGGPSLGETQYF; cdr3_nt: TGTGCCAGCAGCCGACTCGGACAGGGCGGCCCCAGTTTGGGGGAGACCCAGTACTTC
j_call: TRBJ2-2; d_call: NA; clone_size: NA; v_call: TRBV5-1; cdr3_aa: CASRVYSNTGELFF; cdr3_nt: TGCGCCAGCCGCGTTTATTCGAACACCGGGGAGCTGTTTTTT
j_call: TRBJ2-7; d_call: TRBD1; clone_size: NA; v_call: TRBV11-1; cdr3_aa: CASSDPGQGREQYF; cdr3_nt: TGTGCCAGCAGCGACCCAGGACAGGGACGGGAGCAGTACTTC
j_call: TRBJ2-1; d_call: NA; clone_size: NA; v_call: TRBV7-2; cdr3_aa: CASSLVADNEQFF; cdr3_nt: TGTGCCAGCAGCTTAGTTGCGGACAATGAGCAGTTCTTC
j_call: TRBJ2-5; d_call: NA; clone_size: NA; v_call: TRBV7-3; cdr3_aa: CASSLMGAETQYF; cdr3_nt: TGTGCCAGCAGCTTAATGGGGGCGGAGACCCAGTACTTC
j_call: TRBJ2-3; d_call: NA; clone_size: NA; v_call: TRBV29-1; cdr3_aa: CSVVGVLTDTQYF; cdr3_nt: TGCAGCGTTGTTGGGGTCCTCACAGATACGCAGTATTTT
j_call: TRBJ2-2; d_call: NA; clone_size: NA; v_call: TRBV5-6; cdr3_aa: CASSLPNVVTGELFF; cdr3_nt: TGTGCCAGCAGCCTCCCCAATGTGGTTACCGGGGAGCTGTTTTTT
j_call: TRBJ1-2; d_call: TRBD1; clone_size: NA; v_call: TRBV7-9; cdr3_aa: CASSLGTARGGYTF; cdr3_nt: TGTGCCAGCAGCCTCGGGACAGCGAGGGGAGGCTACACCTTC
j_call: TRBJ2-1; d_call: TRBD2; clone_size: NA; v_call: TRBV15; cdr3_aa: CATSREGGKGQFF; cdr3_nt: TGTGCCACCAGCAGAGAGGGGGGGAAGGGACAGTTCTTC
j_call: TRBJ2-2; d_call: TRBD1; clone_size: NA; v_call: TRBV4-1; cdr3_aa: CASNPHRQGLTGELFF; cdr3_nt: TGCGCCAGCAACCCTCACCGACAGGGTTTGACCGGGGAGCTGTTTTTT
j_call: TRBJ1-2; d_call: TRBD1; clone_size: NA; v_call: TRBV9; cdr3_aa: CASSVGTGGFGYTF; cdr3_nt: TGTGCCAGCAGCGTCGGGACAGGGGGCTTTGGCTACACCTTC